This is a list of T cell receptor beta chains from one sample in a study of blood T cell repertoires in COVID-19. Only in-frame clones appear in the TCRdb table, and some are missing; sequencing was by immunoSEQ multiplex PCR. The sample carries some 50,000 clones, about 85% recorded once. The source material was peripheral blood. The receptors shown here come from a man aged 50 or older with acute or convalescent COVID-19. Each CDR3 is given with its conserved first and last residue. A D gene is named only where the DNA matches it firmly. Where a row states a size, it is once, few, many or the class of an expanded clone; other rows omit it.

clone size	D gene	V gene	J gene	CDR3 length	CDR3 protein	CDR3 DNA
-	TRBD1	TRBV10-3	TRBJ1-2	13	CAISESGGYGYTF	TGTGCCATCAGCGAATCAGGGGGATATGGCTACACCTTC
-	-	TRBV2	TRBJ2-3	13	CASESPYADTQYF	TGTGCCAGCGAGAGCCCGTACGCAGATACGCAGTATTTT
-	-	TRBV9	TRBJ2-2	15	CASSPRTLNTGELFF	TGTGCCAGCAGCCCTCGGACTCTTAACACCGGGGAGCTGTTTTTT
-	TRBD2	TRBV25-1	TRBJ2-1	15	CASSEAGAGSNEQFF	TGTGCCAGCAGTGAGGCGGGAGCGGGATCGAATGAGCAGTTCTTC
-	-	TRBV3-1/TRBV3-2	TRBJ1-5	13	CASSQNRAQPQHF	TGTGCCAGCAGCCAGAACAGGGCTCAGCCCCAGCATTTT
-	TRBD1	TRBV7-9	TRBJ2-4	13	CASSLDRDYIQYF	TGTGCCAGCAGCCTAGACAGGGATTACATTCAGTACTTC
-	-	TRBV28	TRBJ2-7	13	CASSPGSSYEQYF	TGTGCCAGCAGCCCCGGGTCTTCCTACGAGCAGTACTTC
-	-	TRBV28	TRBJ1-5	16	CASSPLLGGAIQPQHF	TGTGCCAGCAGTCCCCTACTCGGGGGGGCGATTCAGCCCCAGCATTTT
once	-	TRBV2	TRBJ1-6	14	CASSTESYNSPLHF	TGTGCCAGCAGTACCGAGTCCTATAATTCACCCCTCCACTTT
-	-	TRBV9	TRBJ2-3	14	CASGLGGPTDTQYF	TGTGCCAGCGGGTTGGGGGGACCCACAGATACGCAGTATTTT
-	TRBD2	TRBV29-1	TRBJ2-7	15	CSVYLAGRSSYEQYF	TGCAGCGTTTATCTAGCGGGAAGGAGCTCCTACGAGCAGTACTTC
few	TRBD2	TRBV3-1/TRBV3-2	TRBJ2-1	15	CASSVAGGLYNEQFF	TGTGCCAGCAGCGTAGCGGGAGGGCTCTACAATGAGCAGTTCTTC
-	-	TRBV4-2	TRBJ1-4	14	CASSPGEVNEKLFF	TGTGCCAGCAGCCCCGGGGAGGTTAATGAAAAACTGTTTTTT